Listed below are T cell receptor beta chains from one sample, sequenced in a study of blood T cell repertoires in COVID-19. Using immunoSEQ multiplex PCR, the repertoire was profiled, and TCRdb retains in-frame clones only, with some absent. The sample lists fewer than 250,000 clones; approximately 84% were seen once. Sequences were obtained from peripheral blood. These receptors all come from a man aged 45-60 years with acute or convalescent COVID-19. CDR3s include the opening cysteine and the closing phenylalanine or tryptophan. Fields, in order: D gene, J gene, V gene, CDR3 protein. D genes are given only for firm matches.

TRBD2 TRBJ2-7 TRBV5-1 CASSHGLAGGGYEQYF
TRBD1 TRBJ1-5 TRBV6-6 CASSYLDRGRVQPQHF
TRBD1 TRBJ2-1 TRBV6-5 CASSYSHDRDNEQFF
TRBD1 TRBJ1-2 TRBV6-5 CASSRQGLYGYTF
TRBD1 TRBJ2-7 TRBV29-1 CSGRTGQGVYEQYF
. TRBJ2-5 TRBV5-1 CASSGRTGGVTQYF
TRBD2 TRBJ2-5 TRBV2 CATTLGGRAGETQYF
TRBD1 TRBJ1-3 TRBV30 CAWSVWGQLGNTIYF
. TRBJ1-2 TRBV6-5 CASRKGTANYGYTF
. TRBJ1-1 TRBV21-1 CASSSPNGVGQGGTEAFF
TRBD1 TRBJ2-1 TRBV6-5 CASSNRQGLVFF
. TRBJ1-2 TRBV10-3 CAISELYYGYTF
TRBD2 TRBJ2-3 TRBV5-8 CASSSRAGGVDTQYF
. TRBJ1-2 TRBV5-1 CASSGAANYGYTF
TRBD1 TRBJ1-2 TRBV6-2/TRBV6-3 CASSYPTTGGPSVYGYTF
. TRBJ2-5 TRBV11-2 CASSLESGWQETQYF
. TRBJ1-1 TRBV30 CAWRQNTQNTEAFF
TRBD1 TRBJ1-4 TRBV5-1 CASSRQGPGTNEKLFF
. TRBJ2-3 TRBV9 CASSVQGTDTQYF
. TRBJ2-7 TRBV27 CASSLAPGPNYEQYF
. TRBJ1-5 TRBV6-5 CASSSSGTPGEPQHF
TRBD1 TRBJ2-7 TRBV5-1 CASSFRTGYEQYF
. TRBJ2-7 TRBV5-6 CASRLLGSGPYEQYF
TRBD2 TRBJ2-7 TRBV19 CASSPTSGRIDEQYF
TRBD1 TRBJ1-1 TRBV7-2 CASSPQAGGTEAFF
TRBD2 TRBJ2-5 TRBV5-1 CASSLAGGGAETQYF
TRBD1 TRBJ2-7 TRBV19 CASSPRGQGRTYEQYF
TRBD1 TRBJ2-6 TRBV6-2/TRBV6-3 CASSPGQGEEGANVLTF
. TRBJ1-2 TRBV7-9 CASSPSQGRGYTF
TRBD2 TRBJ2-1 TRBV12-5 CAFSGGYNEQFF
TRBD2 TRBJ2-5 TRBV11-2 CASRRRTSIYQETQYF
. TRBJ1-2 TRBV27 CASSFGGLNYGYTF
TRBD1 TRBJ1-2 TRBV11-3 CASSLTPRGTGFYGYTF
TRBD2 TRBJ2-3 TRBV16 CASSQRRLAGAADTQYF
TRBD1 TRBJ1-2 TRBV7-9 CASSFRDRVHGYTF
. TRBJ2-3 TRBV7-3 CASSLLGQITDTQYF
TRBD2 TRBJ2-5 TRBV5-4 CASSPGLAPIQETQYF
TRBD2 TRBJ2-3 TRBV5-1 CASSRLSGEYTDTQYF
TRBD1 TRBJ1-4 TRBV7-9 CASSSRTGNEKLFF
TRBD1 TRBJ2-7 TRBV19 CASSITGQGAYEQYF
TRBD2 TRBJ2-1 TRBV6-4 CASSKLLAGDRNEQFF
TRBD1 TRBJ2-5 TRBV5-1 CASSPGQGAWETQYF
. TRBJ2-1 TRBV9 CASSAKGTPAYNEQFF
. TRBJ2-5 TRBV11-3 CASSLLATTGETQYF
TRBD1 TRBJ2-7 TRBV6-5 CASRGTGVEQYF
. TRBJ2-3 TRBV21-1 CASSRRIGPNTQYF
TRBD1 TRBJ2-7 TRBV4-2 CASSQEGQPYEQYF
. TRBJ2-1 TRBV11-3 CASSFRRGYEQFF
TRBD2 TRBJ2-3 TRBV5-5 CASSFRLAGGPDTQYF
. TRBJ1-2 TRBV7-9 CASSLADRQVGYGYTF
. TRBJ1-5 TRBV19 CASGAGAKPQHF
TRBD1 TRBJ2-7 TRBV2 CASSPQRQGPGEQYF
TRBD2 TRBJ2-7 TRBV5-1 CASSDGGLAANEQYF
TRBD1 TRBJ1-2 TRBV28 CASSFQRQGPLDGYTF
TRBD1 TRBJ1-5 TRBV12-5 CASGLTHTRTGGLNQPQHF
. TRBJ2-2 TRBV2 CASSFEGGELFF
TRBD2 TRBJ2-3 TRBV7-8 CASSQTSGRPDTQYF
. TRBJ2-3 TRBV19 CASSIALTDTQYF
. TRBJ1-1 TRBV19 CASMRRTEAFF